This TCR beta chain comes out of a study of T cells after yellow fever vaccination. The overall study: Fractions of limited cellularity were prepared by means of SMART-Seq v4 Ultra Low Input.

This clonotype was recorded a few times. The antigen remains undetermined. Universal primer sites and UMIs were introduced during 5'RACE template-switching synthesis of TCR cDNA. In TCRdb, the 5' RACE reads were re-called with MiXCR into one record per CDR3 protein. The data hold hundreds of thousands of distinct CDR3 sequences, with less than 15% observed a single time. Study-level findings and limits: Faster peaking, at day 5 versus 15, marked a secondary response that was weaker.

This specimen consisted of PBMCs, obtained on the day of the yellow fever booster vaccination. This sequence originates from a man aged 30-40 years who received the YFV17D yellow fever vaccine.

CDR3: CASSLSSGRETQYF. DNA for the CDR3: TGCGCCAGCAGCTTGTCTAGCGGGAGGGAGACCCAGTACTTC. The rearrangement uses TRBV5-1 and TRBJ2-5, with TRBD2 matching over 11 bases. CDR3 length equals 14 residues. V shed 1 base, J shed 5 bases, and the junction held 1 base outside the gene matches. Germline V gene sequence: CDR1 SGHRS, CDR2 YFSETQ. Looking up the rest from reference TRBV5-1 and TRBJ2-5 gives the full variable domain: KAGVTQTPRYLIKTRGQQVTLSCSPISGHRSVSWYQQTPGQGLQFLFEYFSETQRNKGNFPGRFSGRQFSNSRSEMNVSTLELGDSALYLCASSLSSGRETQYFGPGTRLLVL.